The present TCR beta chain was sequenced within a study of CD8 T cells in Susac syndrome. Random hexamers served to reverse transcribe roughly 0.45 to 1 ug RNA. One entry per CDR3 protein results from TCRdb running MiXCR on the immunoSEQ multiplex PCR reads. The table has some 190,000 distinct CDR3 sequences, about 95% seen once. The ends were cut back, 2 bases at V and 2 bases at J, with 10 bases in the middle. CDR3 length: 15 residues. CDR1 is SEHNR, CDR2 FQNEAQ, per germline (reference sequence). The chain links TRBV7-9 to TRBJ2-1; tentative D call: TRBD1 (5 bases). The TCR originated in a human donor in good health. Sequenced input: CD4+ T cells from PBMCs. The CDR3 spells CASSLQGEPYNEQFF. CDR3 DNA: TGTGCCAGCAGCTTACAGGGTGAGCCCTACAATGAGCAGTTCTTC.